This T cell receptor (beta chain) was retrieved from a study of naive and memory T cell subsets. General study findings and limits: This RNA-based method may be sensitive to activation-related transcript changes.

An oligonucleotide containing a UMI was ligated to the 3' end of TCR cDNA. Cells were not sorted; total RNA input targeted roughly 1 to 1,100 ng. Ligated cDNA underwent four rounds of PCR with nested alpha and beta constant region primers and SP2. For blood and skin samples, reverse transcription used TCR alpha and beta constant primers. Each CDR3 protein gets one entry after TCRdb re-called the 5' RACE reads with MiXCR. The table records more than 45,000 distinct CDR3 sequences, around 5% of them present only once. This clonotype was observed at least ten times. Antigen: not known. CDR1 MNHEY and CDR2 SVGEGT come from the germline V gene. This CDR3 has 15 residues. V was pared by 7 bases and J by 0 bases, with 16 bases between.

This TCR derives from a female donor in good health. This rearrangement joins TRBV6-2 or TRBV6-3 to TRBJ2-7; the D gene is possibly TRBD1 (6 bases). CDR3 in amino acids: CASTSQGLVSYEQYF. In DNA form, the CDR3 reads TGTGCCAGCACCTCCCAGGGGCTCGTCTCCTACGAGCAGTACTTC.